Here is one T cell receptor (beta chain) with its context. The antigen remains unidentified. The study ran its PCR with 60 Vbeta and 13 Jbeta primers. Data came from immunoSEQ multiplex PCR; TCRdb stores just in-frame clones and leaves some out. The table records tens of thousands of clones, around three fifths of them present only once. Germline CDR1 reads SNHLY; CDR2 reads FYNNEI. The CDR3 extends over 15 amino acids. The V segment lost 6 bases and the J segment 6 bases; nucleotides outside the gene matches: 9. At collection, donors were nominally healthy, but unrecorded immune exposures were probable. This record belongs to a study of cytomegalovirus exposure and HLA in healthy donors. Study-wide findings and caveats: Another analysis was done later, and it associated over 15,000 TCR beta sequences with HLA alleles at 0.05 false discovery rate.

The J gene is TRBJ2-5, the V gene TRBV2, with TRBD2 matching over 11 bases. The sequence was obtained from a woman in her 40s in good health and CMV-seropositive. The sample was PBMCs. The CDR3 sequence is CASRTTSGSAKTQYF. CDR3 bases: TGTGCCAGCAGGACCACTAGCGGGAGTGCGAAGACCCAGTACTTC.